These 26 T cell receptor beta chains came from one sample sequenced in a study of breast tumors, draining lymph nodes, adjacent tissues. Breast cancer patients provided tissue from their axillary draining lymph nodes. TCRdb independently ran MiXCR on the multiplex PCR reads; one entry per CDR3 protein. The profile covers fewer than 200,000 distinct CDR3 sequences, with around a third appearing a single time and 4% to 5.5% taken by the ten largest. Sequencing was performed on axillary lymph node tissue. The receptor set was obtained from a female donor with breast cancer. Some clones in this sample may be carry-over from other donors' samples.

To note about this clonotype: An end of the junction differs from the germline gene, which may be a read error. The V gene is TRBV28, the J gene TRBJ2-7; TRBD2 aligns across 13 bases. The germline CDR1 and CDR2 sequences are MDHEN and SYDVKM. This CDR3 has 16 residues. CDR3 region: CASSAETSGRQYERYF. CDR3 DNA: TGTGCCAGCAGTGCGGAGACTAGCGGGAGGCAGTACGAGCGGTACTTC. Together with reference TRBV28 and TRBJ2-7, the CDR3 gives the full variable domain: DVKVTQSSRYLVKRTGEKVFLECVQDMDHENMFWYRQDPGLGLRLIYFSYDVKMKEKGDIPEGYSVSREKKERFSLILESASTNQTSMYLCASSAETSGRQYERYFGPGTRLTVT.

This clonotype was seen repeatedly, ten times or more. V usage is TRBV7-9 and J usage is TRBJ1-2, with TRBD1 as a possible D gene (6 bases). CDR3 length: 16 amino acids. From germline, CDR1 is SEHNR and CDR2 FQNEAQ (reference sequence). The V and J ends lost 5 bases and 3 bases respectively, with 19 bases between them. The CDR3 reads CASSTIIRGRHYGYTF. The CDR3 DNA is TGTGCCAGCAGCACTATTATCCGGGGGCGTCACTATGGCTACACCTTC.

This clonotype was found many times. DNA of the CDR3: TGTGCCTGGAGTAATCAAGAGAGGTTAAGCACAGATACGCAGTATTTT. It is translated as CAWSNQERLSTDTQYF. The gene calls are TRBV30 and TRBJ2-3; no reliable D call. The CDR3 loop spans 16 amino acids. The germline gives CDR1 GTSNPN, CDR2 SVGIG (reference sequence). Between the trimmed V and J ends, which lost 2 bases and 0 bases, there was a span of 15 bases.

The chain links TRBV6-9 to TRBJ2-2; possibly TRBD1 or TRBD2 for D (6 bases each). V was shortened by 5 bases and J by 0 bases, with 13 bases between the two germline ends. Looked up from germline, CDR1 is MNHGY and CDR2 is SVAAGI. The CDR3 has 16 amino acids. In nucleotides, the CDR3 is TGTGCCAGCAGTGAATGGGGGGCAGCGAACACCGGGGAGCTGTTTTTT. Protein: CASSEWGAANTGELFF.

This clonotype was counted between two and nine times. CDR3 in amino acids: CASSSTGQLETQYF. Written as DNA, the CDR3 is TGTGCCAGCAGTTCAACCGGACAGTTGGAGACCCAGTACTTC. The V call is TRBV28, the J call TRBJ2-5; possible D gene TRBD1, 6 bases. Trimming took off 4 bases at V and 5 bases at J, with 14 bases between the two ends. The CDR3 consists of 14 residues. CDR1 is MDHEN, CDR2 SYDVKM, per germline.

This clonotype was counted ten times or more. The chain links TRBV6-2 or TRBV6-3 to TRBJ1-4, with 7 bases identical to TRBD1. There are 14 residues in the CDR3. Germline V gene sequence: CDR1 MNHEY, CDR2 SVGEGT. V lost 6 bases and J lost 2; bases outside the gene matches: 3. The CDR3 bases are TGTGCCAGCAGGACGACAGGGACTAATGAAAAACTGTTTTTT. It yields the protein CASRTTGTNEKLFF.

This clonotype was found many times. V is TRBV5-6 and J is TRBJ2-5, with TRBD2 as a possible D gene (7 bases). Germline CDR1 SGHDT, CDR2 YYEEEE. Between the trimmed V and J ends, which lost 5 bases and 5 bases, there was a span of 19 bases. The length of the CDR3 is 15 residues. DNA of the CDR3: TGTGCCAGCAGACCCCCGGCGGGGGCCCTGGAGACCCAGTACTTC. Its translation: CASRPPAGALETQYF.

Remarks on this clonotype: A much larger clone is a single base away; this may be a read error. V gene TRBV25-1 combines with J gene TRBJ2-5; D perhaps matches TRBD2 (6 bases). V dropped 8 bases and J dropped 3 bases, with 22 bases sitting between them. The CDR3 loop spans 16 amino acids. Germline V gene data show CDR1 as MGHDK and CDR2 as SYGVNS. CDR3 nucleotide sequence: TGTGCCAGCCGAATTGAGGGCGGGGCGCAAAAAGAGACCCAGTACTTC. Residues: CASRIEGGAQKETQYF. Full variable domain (missing parts from reference TRBV25-1 and TRBJ2-5): EADIYQTPRYLVIGTGKKITLECSQTMGHDKMYWYQQDPGMELHLIHYSYGVNSTEKGDLSSESTVSRIRTEHFPLTLESARPSHTSQYLCASRIEGGAQKETQYFGPGTRLLVL.

This clonotype was counted many times. The chain links TRBV4-1 to TRBJ1-2; D is uncertain. This CDR3 region has 16 residues. The V gene's germline CDR1 is MGHRA and CDR2 YSYEKL. The V gene lost 2 bases and the J gene lost 4 bases, with 17 bases spanning the gap. CDR3 sequence: CASSQRPRNFGYGYTF. The CDR3, as DNA: TGCGCCAGCAGCCAACGACCCCGAAACTTCGGCTATGGCTACACCTTC.

V and J are TRBV10-3 and TRBJ2-1; possibly TRBD2 for D (6 bases). Germline loops: CDR1 ENHRY, CDR2 SYGVKD. The CDR3 has 15 residues. Trimming pared 3 bases from V and 2 bases from J, leaving 11 bases between. Written as DNA, the CDR3 is TGTGCCATCAGTGAACGGGCGGGGCCCTACAATGAGCAGTTCTTC. Encoded protein: CAISERAGPYNEQFF.

There are a few counts of this clonotype. This rearrangement joins TRBV12-3 or TRBV12-4 to TRBJ2-4; D is ambiguous. The CDR3 totals 16 residues. Trimming shortened V by 5 bases and J by 0 bases, and 14 bases separated the two germline ends. The CDR3 spells CASSQGGALAKNIQYF. The DNA for the CDR3 is TGTGCCAGCAGTCAAGGCGGAGCCTTAGCCAAAAACATTCAGTACTTC.

As to this clonotype: It is unclear where the CDR3 begins or ends on the DNA, so no DNA is shown, and the CDR3 is as TCRdb lists it. This chain uses TRBV18 with TRBJ2-7; the D segment call TRBD2 is taken from the table without a DNA check. Germline V gives CDR1 KGHSH, CDR2 LQKENI. Termini included, the CDR3 measures 22 amino acids. The chain's CDR3 is CASSPDGPNYGYTFGSAHEQYF.

As regards this clonotype: A much larger clone lies one base from this, so it may be a read error. The chain is built from TRBV20-1 and TRBJ1-1; 7 nucleotides match TRBD1. V lost 1 base and J lost 6; bases outside the gene matches: 5. There are 13 residues in the CDR3. The V gene's germline CDR1 is DFQATT and CDR2 SNEGSKA (reference sequence). In nucleotides, the CDR3 is TGCAGTGCTAGAGGGGACAGATTCTCTGAAGCTTTCTTT. It yields the protein CSARGDRFSEAFF.

The CDR3 is CSARDEGGNNNSPLHF. The CDR3 DNA follows: TGCAGTGCTAGAGATGAGGGGGGCAACAATAATTCACCCCTCCACTTT. The chain couples TRBV20-1 to TRBJ1-6; TRBD1 might be the D (6 bases). This CDR3 is built from 16 residues. Germline CDR1 DFQATT, CDR2 SNEGSKA (reference sequence). V dropped 0 bases and J dropped 5 bases, with 14 bases sitting between them.

The chain couples TRBV6-5 to TRBJ1-6; D not resolved. Per the germline V gene, CDR1 is MNHEY and CDR2 is SVGAGI. CDR3 length: 16 amino acids. Between the trimmed V and J ends, which lost 6 bases and 7 bases, there was a span of 19 bases. The CDR3 DNA sequence: TGTGCCAGCAGACCCGTCGGAGGAACAGCCAATTCACCCCTCCACTTT. Translating it yields CASRPVGGTANSPLHF.

Concerning this clonotype: A clone one base away is much larger, so this may be a read error. The chain is built from TRBV11-3 and TRBJ2-7; weak D call: TRBD1 (5 bases). This CDR3 comprises 12 residues. The germline V gene encodes CDR1 SGHNT and CDR2 YENEEA. The CDR3 DNA reads TGTGCCAGCGCAGGGATAACCTACGAGCAGCACTTC. Its protein is CASAGITYEQHF.

On this clonotype itself: Possible read error: a much larger clone is one base away. The rearrangement links TRBV4-2 to TRBJ1-2; D call uncertain. Germline V CDR1 and CDR2: LGHNA, YNFKEQ. The CDR3 consists of 13 residues. CDR3 DNA sequence: TGTGCCGGCAGCCACGCCGACGTGCCTGGCTACACCTTC. Translated, it gives CAGSHADVPGYTF.

This clonotype appeared many times. The J gene is TRBJ2-7, the V gene TRBV11-2; no definite D call. Trimming removed 4 bases from V and 2 bases from J, with 0 bases in between. This CDR3 comprises 10 residues. Germline CDR1 reads SGHAT; CDR2 reads FQNNGV. CDR3 in amino acids: CASSSYEQYF. The CDR3 nucleotides read TGTGCCAGCAGCTCCTACGAGCAGTACTTC.

This clonotype was detected many times. V and J are TRBV7-9 and TRBJ2-7; possible D gene TRBD1, 6 bases. Germline CDR1 and CDR2: SEHNR and FQNEAQ (reference sequence). This CDR3 spans 14 amino acids. V lost 4 bases and J lost 5, with 15 bases in between. The CDR3 coding sequence is TGTGCCAGCAGCTACGGACAGCTTGACGACGAGCAGTACTTC. Translation gives CASSYGQLDDEQYF.

Many counts were recorded for this clonotype. One end of the junction varies from germline; a read error may be responsible. The chain couples TRBV13 to TRBJ1-2, with 7 bases lining up with TRBD1. Germline V lookup: CDR1 PRHDT, CDR2 FYEKMQ (reference sequence). The CDR3 is 12 amino acids. Written as DNA, the CDR3 is TGTGCCAGCAGCTTAGTTCTAGGGGGCTCCACCTTC. It translates to CASSLVLGGSTF.

This clonotype was picked up one time. This sequence may be a read error, since a much larger clone differs from it by one base. The CDR3 here is CASSQGGVRDQPQHF. The CDR3, as DNA: TGTGCCAGCAGTCAAGGAGGAGTCAGAGATCAGCCCCAGCATTTT. The chain recombines TRBV6-1 with TRBJ1-5; D is unclear. From germline, CDR1 is MNHNS and CDR2 SASEGT. V lost 5 bases to trimming and J lost 5 bases, with 16 bases between them. The CDR3 has 15 residues.

This clonotype was seen ten or more times. The chain carries TRBV9 and TRBJ2-5; 7 bases are shared with TRBD1. Looked up from germline, CDR1 is SGDLS and CDR2 is YYNGEE. The junction had 5 bases not matched to a gene; V was cut back by 4 bases and J by 2 bases. CDR3 length: 14 amino acids. The CDR3 DNA follows: TGTGCCAGCAGCAACCCGGGACAGCAAGAGACCCAGTACTTC. Amino acids: CASSNPGQQETQYF.

This clonotype showed up many times. The chain links TRBV12-5 to TRBJ2-3; D uncertain. CDR3 length: 14 residues. Between the trimmed V and J ends, which lost 3 bases and 0 bases, there was a span of 7 bases. CDR1 LGHNT and CDR2 FRNRAP come from the germline V gene. DNA of the CDR3: TGTGCTAGTGGTTTTCTACCCAGCACAGATACGCAGTATTTT. Protein sequence: CASGFLPSTDTQYF.

In this sample, this clonotype turned up a few times. The V gene is TRBV7-8, the J gene TRBJ1-1; possibly TRBD1 for D (6 bases). This CDR3 comprises 15 residues. In germline, CDR1 is SGHVS, CDR2 FQNEAQ. V lost 7 bases and J 3 bases, leaving 18 bases between the germline ends. The CDR3 sequence: CASTDPPSGDTEAFF. CDR3 coding DNA: TGTGCCAGCACAGACCCCCCCTCAGGGGACACTGAAGCTTTCTTT.

This clonotype was found many times. This chain uses TRBV6-6 with TRBJ2-7; weak D call: TRBD1 (5 bases). Trimming took off 7 bases at V and 2 bases at J, with 12 bases between the two ends. CDR1 is MNHNY, CDR2 SVGAGI, per germline (reference sequence). The CDR3 contains 13 residues. CDR3 residues: CASTQAGTYEQYF. The CDR3 coding sequence is TGTGCCAGCACCCAGGCAGGGACCTACGAGCAGTACTTC.

The chain uses TRBV12-5 and TRBJ1-6; TRBD1 matches at 8 bases. This CDR3 contains 14 residues. J gave up 7 bases and V 1 base, and 0 bases lay outside the gene matches. In germline, CDR1 is LGHNT, CDR2 FRNRAP. In DNA form, the CDR3 reads TGTGCTAGTGGTTTGGACAGGGGGAATTCACCCCTCCACTTT. It codes for CASGLDRGNSPLHF.